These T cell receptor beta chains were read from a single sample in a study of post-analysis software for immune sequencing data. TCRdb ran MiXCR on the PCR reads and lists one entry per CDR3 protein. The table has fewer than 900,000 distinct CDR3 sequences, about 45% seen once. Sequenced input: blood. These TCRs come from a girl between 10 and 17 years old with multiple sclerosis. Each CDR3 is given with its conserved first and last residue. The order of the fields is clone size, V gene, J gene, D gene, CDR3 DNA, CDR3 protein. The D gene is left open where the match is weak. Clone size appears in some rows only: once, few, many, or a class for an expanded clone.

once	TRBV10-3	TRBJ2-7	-	TGTGCCATCAGTGACGTGACTAGGTACGAGCAGTACTTC	CAISDVTRYEQYF
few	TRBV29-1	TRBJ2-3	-	TGCAGCGTCACCACCGGGGGGCGCAGGTTCACAGATACGCAGTATTTT	CSVTTGGRRFTDTQYF
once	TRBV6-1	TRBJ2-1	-	TGTGCCAGCAGTCATAAGCCCCTAACAGGGCCCCCCTACAATGAGCAGTTCTTC	CASSHKPLTGPPYNEQFF
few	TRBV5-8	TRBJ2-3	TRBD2	TGTGCCAGCAGCTTGGTAGCGGGAGAAGCAGATACGCAGTATTTT	CASSLVAGEADTQYF
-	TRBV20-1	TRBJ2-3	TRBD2	TGCAGTGCTAGGACTAGCGGGGGACTGCCAGATACGCAGTATTTT	CSARTSGGLPDTQYF
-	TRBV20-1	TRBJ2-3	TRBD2	TGCAGTGCAACTACTCTAGCGGGAGAATACACAGATACGCAGTATTTT	CSATTLAGEYTDTQYF
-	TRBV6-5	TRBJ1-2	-	TGTGCCAGCAGACAGAGGGTCGGTGGCTACACCTTC	CASRQRVGGYTF
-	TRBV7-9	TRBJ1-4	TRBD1	TGTGGGCTCCAGGGGGCGGATGAAAAACTGTTTTTT	CGLQGADEKLFF
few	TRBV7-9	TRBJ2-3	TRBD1	TGTGCCAGCAGCTTGACGACAGGGTGGGATACGCAGTATTTT	CASSLTTGWDTQYF
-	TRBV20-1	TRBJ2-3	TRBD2	TGCAGTGCCCCTACCCTAGCGGGAGTTTTAGATACGCAGTATTTT	CSAPTLAGVLDTQYF
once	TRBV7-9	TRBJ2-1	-	TGTGCCAGCAGCTTAGAAGCTGGTGAGCAGTTCTTC	CASSLEAGEQFF
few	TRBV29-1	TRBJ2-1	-	TGCAGCGTCTGGGACTACAATGAGCAGTTCTTC	CSVWDYNEQFF
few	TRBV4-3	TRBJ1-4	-	TGCGCCAGCAGCCATGACCGACAGAGAGCTAATGAAAAACTGTTTTTT	CASSHDRQRANEKLFF
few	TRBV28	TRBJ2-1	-	TGTGCCAGCAGTTTAAGTGGGACACCCGCCTACAATGAGCAGTTCTTC	CASSLSGTPAYNEQFF
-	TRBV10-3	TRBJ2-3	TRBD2	TGTGCCATCACCAGGACTAGCGAGAGGACAGATACGCAGTATTTT	CAITRTSERTDTQYF
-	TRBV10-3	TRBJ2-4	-	TGTGCCATCAGTGCGGAGGACCCTCTATGGCAGGGCATTCAGTACTTC	CAISAEDPLWQGIQYF
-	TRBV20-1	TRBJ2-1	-	TGCAGTGCTGGCACCTACAATGAGCAGTTCTTC	CSAGTYNEQFF